Following are 24 T cell receptor beta chains from one sample sequenced in a study of blood T cell repertoires in COVID-19. The method was immunoSEQ multiplex PCR; TCRdb's version includes in-frame clones alone and lacks a portion of them. This table has about 180,000 clones, 86% appearing once. The sample taken for sequencing was peripheral blood. The source of these receptors is a man in his sixties or seventies with active or convalescent COVID-19.

The CDR3 DNA reads as TGTGCCAGCAGCTTCTCTCAGCGGGAGACCCAGTACTTC. This gives the protein CASSFSQRETQYF. This sequence joins TRBV11-2 and TRBJ2-5; D perhaps matches TRBD2 (5 bases). CDR3 length equals 13 residues. Germline V gene lookup returns CDR1 SGHAT and CDR2 FQNNGV. V lost 3 bases and J 5 bases, leaving 10 bases between the germline ends.

The rearrangement uses TRBV30 and TRBJ2-5; tentatively, D is TRBD2 (5 bases). This CDR3 has 13 residues. Per germline, CDR1 GTSNPN and CDR2 SVGIG (reference sequence). V shed 0 bases and J shed 5 bases, with 10 bases lying between them. The DNA for the CDR3 is TGTGCCTGGAGTGTAGCGGAAGGGGAGACCCAGTACTTC. This codes for CAWSVAEGETQYF.

This clone was detected once. V usage is TRBV6-2 or TRBV6-3 and J usage is TRBJ1-5, with TRBD1 identical over 8 bases. The CDR3 has 16 residues. Germline V gene lookup returns CDR1 MNHEY and CDR2 SVGEGT. Trimming cost V 5 bases and J 6 bases; bases outside gene matches: 12. CDR3 residues: CASSAPPGQGFQPQHF. CDR3 nucleotide sequence: TGTGCCAGCAGTGCACCACCCGGACAGGGCTTTCAGCCCCAGCATTTT.

The chain has TRBV29-1 and TRBJ2-1; possibly TRBD1 for D (5 bases). This CDR3 spans 12 amino acids. V dropped 5 bases and J dropped 3 bases, with 8 bases sitting between them. Germline lookup yields CDR1 SQVTM and CDR2 ANQGSEA. The CDR3 spells CSVRDSYNEQFF. The CDR3 nucleotides are TGCAGCGTTCGAGACAGCTACAATGAGCAGTTCTTC.

Of note for this clone: One end of the junction fails to match germline, which may point to a read error. The CDR3, as DNA: TGTGCCAGCAGCCTAGGGAGTACGAACTATGGCTACACCTTC. Translation gives CASSLGSTNYGYTF. The J gene is TRBJ1-2, the V gene TRBV13; D remains unclear. Germline-derived CDR1 and CDR2 are PRHDT and FYEKMQ (reference sequence). CDR3 length equals 14 residues.

This chain uses TRBV6-5 with TRBJ1-2; 7 bases fit TRBD1. Losses at the gene ends were 6 bases for V and 5 bases for J; bases not matched to a gene: 15. The CDR3 has 16 amino acids. CDR1 is MNHEY and CDR2 is SVGAGI in the germline V gene. The CDR3 here is CASRYRLTGPFYGYTF. In DNA form, the CDR3 reads TGTGCCAGCAGATACAGACTGACAGGGCCCTTTTATGGCTACACCTTC.

The genes are TRBV7-9 and TRBJ2-5; the D gene is possibly TRBD2 (5 bases). This CDR3 spans 13 amino acids. Germline CDR1 and CDR2: SEHNR and FQNEAQ (reference sequence). The V and J ends lost 4 bases and 2 bases respectively, with 8 bases between them. CDR3 residues: CASSWEWQETQYF. CDR3 nucleotides: TGTGCCAGCAGCTGGGAGTGGCAAGAGACCCAGTACTTC.

The rearrangement uses TRBV19 and TRBJ2-1, with D maybe TRBD1 (6 bases). Between the trimmed V and J ends, which lost 6 bases and 8 bases, there was a span of 11 bases. This CDR3 has 12 residues. The germline gives CDR1 LNHDA, CDR2 SQIVND (reference sequence). The CDR3 reads CASSTGLDEQFF. In DNA, the CDR3 is TGTGCCAGTAGCACAGGGCTGGATGAGCAGTTCTTC.

This sequence joins TRBV6-2 or TRBV6-3 and TRBJ1-6; 7 bases map to TRBD1. The ends lost 6 bases at V and 4 bases at J; junction bases unmatched: 9. This CDR3 contains 16 residues. Germline loops: CDR1 MNHEY, CDR2 SVGEGT. The CDR3 DNA reads TGTGCCAGCAGCCCCCTCGGCAGGGGGTATAATTCACCCCTCCACTTT. This gives the protein CASSPLGRGYNSPLHF.

In this sample, this clone turned up once. The CDR3 DNA sequence: TGTGCCAGCAGGAATTCCCGGGACAATCATCAGCCCCAGCATTTT. Translation gives CASRNSRDNHQPQHF. This rearrangement joins TRBV28 to TRBJ1-5, with a tentative D call TRBD1 (6 bases). Germline assignment: CDR1 MDHEN and CDR2 SYDVKM. Trimming cost V 6 bases and J 5 bases, with 17 bases left between them. This CDR3 comprises 15 residues.

J is TRBJ1-1 and V is TRBV7-2; D remains unclear. This CDR3 region has 14 residues. Germline V gene data show CDR1 as SGHTA and CDR2 as FQGNSA. Trimming took 1 base from V and 7 from J, leaving 13 bases between them. The CDR3 DNA reads as TGTGCCAGCAGCTTAGATACAACGATGCTTGAAGCTTTCTTT. Translated: CASSLDTTMLEAFF.

The chain couples TRBV29-1 to TRBJ2-3, with 10 bases that match TRBD2. The CDR3 is made up of 17 amino acids. CDR1 and CDR2 (germline): SQVTM, ANQGSEA. Trimming cost V 0 bases and J 6 bases; bases outside gene matches: 12. The CDR3 DNA follows: TGCAGCGTTGAAGACGGAAGACTAGCGGGCATTGCGGATACGCAGTATTTT. Translated, it gives CSVEDGRLAGIADTQYF.

The chain links TRBV4-1 to TRBJ1-5; D might be TRBD1 (6 bases). Trimming took 4 bases from V and 7 from J, leaving 17 bases between them. The CDR3 extends over 15 amino acids. Germline assignment: CDR1 MGHRA and CDR2 YSYEKL. CDR3 sequence reads: CASSLHPGVGQPQHF. The CDR3 DNA sequence: TGCGCCAGCAGCCTGCACCCAGGGGTAGGGCAGCCCCAGCATTTT.

This clone showed up many times. V usage is TRBV21-1 and J usage is TRBJ1-1; TRBD1 is taken as the D call from the table, unchecked against the DNA. TRBV21-1 represents a pseudogene. CDR3 size: 13 residues. The CDR3 loop is CDTQEQGDPEAFF. CDR3 coding DNA: TGTGACACTCAGGAACAGGGGGATCCTGAAGCTTTCTTT.

The chain combines TRBV18 with TRBJ2-6, with 11 bases lining up with TRBD1. Germline loops: CDR1 KGHSH, CDR2 LQKENI. The V and J ends lost 3 bases and 3 bases, in that order; junction bases with no gene match: 7. The CDR3 extends over 18 amino acids. CDR3 sequence reads: CASSPPDRGLYGANVLTF. CDR3 coding DNA: TGTGCCAGCTCACCGCCGGACAGGGGGCTTTATGGGGCCAACGTCCTGACTTTC.

The J gene is TRBJ2-3, the V gene TRBV5-1; no definite D call. Trimming left V 2 bases short and J 0 bases short, with 7 bases between. In germline, CDR1 is SGHRS, CDR2 YFSETQ. The CDR3 sequence is 14 residues long. CDR3 residues: CASSLFGSTDTQYF. CDR3 sequence (DNA): TGCGCCAGCAGCTTATTCGGTAGCACAGATACGCAGTATTTT.

The chain links TRBV5-1 to TRBJ1-5; 10 nucleotides line up with TRBD1. The CDR3 has 16 residues. Germline V gene lookup returns CDR1 SGHRS and CDR2 YFSETQ. The trim removed 4 bases at V and 7 bases at J, leaving 11 bases unmatched. The CDR3 loop is CASSLTGTGEDQPQHF. CDR3 nucleotides: TGCGCCAGCAGCCTAACCGGGACAGGGGAGGACCAGCCCCAGCATTTT.

The J gene is TRBJ2-1, the V gene TRBV5-1; TRBD1 agrees at 9 bases. The junction had 9 bases not matched to a gene; V was cut back by 4 bases and J by 7 bases. The V gene's germline CDR1 is SGHRS and CDR2 YFSETQ. The CDR3 consists of 15 residues. CDR3 nucleotide sequence: TGCGCCAGCAGCCTCTCCCGGACAGGGGCGAATGAGCAGTTCTTC. This translates into CASSLSRTGANEQFF.

The chain has TRBV29-1 and TRBJ2-3; TRBD2 aligns across 11 bases. This CDR3 has 14 amino acids. Looked up from germline, CDR1 is SQVTM and CDR2 is ANQGSEA. V lost 7 bases and J lost 5; bases outside the gene matches: 8. The chain's CDR3 is CSALAGGSGDTQYF. CDR3 sequence (DNA): TGCAGCGCCCTAGCGGGGGGCTCCGGAGATACGCAGTATTTT.

The chain employs TRBV7-2 and TRBJ1-1; 7 bases match TRBD1. CDR1 is SGHTA, CDR2 FQGNSA, per germline. This CDR3 has 15 amino acids. V was pared by 5 bases and J by 5 bases, with 11 bases of the junction left unmatched. Here the CDR3 DNA reads TGTGCCAGCAGCCCTCGACAGGGCGGGGGGACTGAAGCTTTCTTT. It codes for CASSPRQGGGTEAFF. Full variable domain (rest looked up from reference TRBV7-2 and TRBJ1-1): GAGVSQSPSNKVTEKGKDVELRCDPISGHTALYWYRQSLGQGLEFLIYFQGNSAPDKSGLPSDRFSAERTGGSVSTLTIQRTQQEDSAVYLCASSPRQGGGTEAFFGQGTRLTVV.

The V and J genes are TRBV4-3 and TRBJ1-4; TRBD1 aligns across 9 bases. Germline V gives CDR1 LGHNA, CDR2 YSLEER. V shed 4 bases and J 8 bases; nucleotides not matched to a gene: 11. The CDR3 totals 16 residues. The CDR3 here is CASSRGTGSPREKLFF. DNA for the CDR3: TGCGCCAGCAGCCGAGGGACAGGGTCACCTCGAGAAAAACTGTTTTTT.

The chain uses TRBV3-1 (or the pseudogene TRBV3-2) and TRBJ2-2; D not resolved. There are 13 residues in the CDR3. V was cut by 3 bases and J by 2 bases, with 4 bases left in between. Germline V gene lookup returns CDR1 LGHDT and CDR2 YNNKEL (reference sequence). The CDR3 here is CASSHLNTGELFF. In nucleotides, the CDR3 is TGTGCCAGCAGCCATCTAAACACCGGGGAGCTGTTTTTT.

This clone was recorded once. The CDR3 DNA is TGTGCCAGCTCAGCTGGACAGAATTCACCCCTCCACTTT. It translates to CASSAGQNSPLHF. The V and J genes are TRBV18 and TRBJ1-6; possible D gene TRBD1, 6 bases. V was clipped by 5 bases and J by 7 bases, with 9 bases between them. Germline V gene lookup returns CDR1 KGHSH and CDR2 LQKENI. This CDR3 comprises 13 residues.

A single count supports this clone. This chain uses TRBV4-1 with TRBJ1-1; D is unresolved. The CDR3 is 15 amino acids. V lost 1 base to trimming and J lost 4 bases, with 13 bases between them. Germline loops: CDR1 MGHRA, CDR2 YSYEKL. The CDR3 DNA reads as TGCGCCAGCAGCCAAGTTCCGCGGGGTACCACTGAAGCTTTCTTT. Its translation is CASSQVPRGTTEAFF.